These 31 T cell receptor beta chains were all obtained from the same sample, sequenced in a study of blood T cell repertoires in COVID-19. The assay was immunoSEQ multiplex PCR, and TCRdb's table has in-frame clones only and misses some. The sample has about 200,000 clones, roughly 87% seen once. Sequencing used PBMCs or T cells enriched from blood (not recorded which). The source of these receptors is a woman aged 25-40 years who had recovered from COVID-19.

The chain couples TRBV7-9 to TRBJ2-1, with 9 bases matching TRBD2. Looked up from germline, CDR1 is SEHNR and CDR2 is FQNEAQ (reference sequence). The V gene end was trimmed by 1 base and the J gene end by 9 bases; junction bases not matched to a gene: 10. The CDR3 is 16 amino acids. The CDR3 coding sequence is TGTGCCAGCAGCTTAGTTGGTTCTAGCGGGGTGGGTGAGCAGTTCTTC. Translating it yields CASSLVGSSGVGEQFF. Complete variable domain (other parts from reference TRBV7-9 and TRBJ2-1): DTGVSQNPRHKITKRGQNVTFRCDPISEHNRLYWYRQTLGQGPEFLTYFQNEAQLEKSRLLSDRFSAERPKGSFSTLEIQRTEQGDSAMYLCASSLVGSSGVGEQFFGPGTRLTVL.

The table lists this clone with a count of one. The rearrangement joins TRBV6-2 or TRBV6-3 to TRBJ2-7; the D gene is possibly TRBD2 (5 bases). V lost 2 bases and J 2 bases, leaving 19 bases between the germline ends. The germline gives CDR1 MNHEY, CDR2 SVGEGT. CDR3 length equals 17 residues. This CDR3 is CASSYPSKGRETYEQYF. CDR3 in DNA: TGTGCCAGCAGTTACCCTAGTAAAGGACGGGAAACCTACGAGCAGTACTTC.

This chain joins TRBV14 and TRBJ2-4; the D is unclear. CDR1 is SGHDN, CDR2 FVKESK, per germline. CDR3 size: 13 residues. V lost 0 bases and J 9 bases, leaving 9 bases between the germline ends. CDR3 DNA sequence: TGTGCCAGCAGCCAAGAAAGATGGCTCATTCAGTACTTC. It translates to CASSQERWLIQYF. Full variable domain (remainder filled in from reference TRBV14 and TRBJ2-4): EAGVTQFPSHSVIEKGQTVTLRCDPISGHDNLYWYRRVMGKEIKFLLHFVKESKQDESGMPNNRFLAERTGGTYSTLKVQPAELEDSGVYFCASSQERWLIQYFGAGTRLSVL.

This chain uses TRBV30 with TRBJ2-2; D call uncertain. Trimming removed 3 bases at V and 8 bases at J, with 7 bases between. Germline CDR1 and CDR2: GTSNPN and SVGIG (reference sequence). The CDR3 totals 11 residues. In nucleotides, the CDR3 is TGTGCCTGGAGCCCTCTTGGGGAGCTGTTTTTT. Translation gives CAWSPLGELFF.

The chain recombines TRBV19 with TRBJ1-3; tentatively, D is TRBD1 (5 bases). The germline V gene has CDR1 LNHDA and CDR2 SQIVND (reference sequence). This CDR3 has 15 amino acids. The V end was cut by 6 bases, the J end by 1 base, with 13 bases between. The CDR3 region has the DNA TGTGCCAGTAGAACCGACAGTTTATCTGGAAACACCATATATTTT. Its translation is CASRTDSLSGNTIYF.

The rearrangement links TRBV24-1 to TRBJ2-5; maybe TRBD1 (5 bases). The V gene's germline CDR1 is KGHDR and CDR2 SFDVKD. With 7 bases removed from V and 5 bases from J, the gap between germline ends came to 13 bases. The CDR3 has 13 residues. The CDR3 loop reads CATSARHRETQYF. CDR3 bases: TGTGCCACCAGCGCCAGGCACAGGGAGACCCAGTACTTC.

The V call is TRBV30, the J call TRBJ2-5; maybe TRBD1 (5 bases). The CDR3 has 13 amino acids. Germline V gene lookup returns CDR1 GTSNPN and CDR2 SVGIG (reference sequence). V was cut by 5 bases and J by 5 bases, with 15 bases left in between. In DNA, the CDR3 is TGTGCCTGGGCCGCCCAGGGCTTGGAGACCCAGTACTTC. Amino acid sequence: CAWAAQGLETQYF.

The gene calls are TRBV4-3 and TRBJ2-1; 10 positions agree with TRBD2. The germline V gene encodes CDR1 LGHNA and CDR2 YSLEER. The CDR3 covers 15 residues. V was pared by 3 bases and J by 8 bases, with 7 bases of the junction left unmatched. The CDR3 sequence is CASSQSSGGADEQFF. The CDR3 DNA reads TGCGCCAGCAGCCAGTCAAGCGGGGGGGCGGATGAGCAGTTCTTC.

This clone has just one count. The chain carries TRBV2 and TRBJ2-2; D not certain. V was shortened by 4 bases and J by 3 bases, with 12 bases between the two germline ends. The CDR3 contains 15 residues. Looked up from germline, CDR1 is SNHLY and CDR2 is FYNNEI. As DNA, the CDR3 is TGTGCCAGCAGTGCGGCAGGAAGAGACACCGGGGAGCTGTTTTTT. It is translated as CASSAAGRDTGELFF.

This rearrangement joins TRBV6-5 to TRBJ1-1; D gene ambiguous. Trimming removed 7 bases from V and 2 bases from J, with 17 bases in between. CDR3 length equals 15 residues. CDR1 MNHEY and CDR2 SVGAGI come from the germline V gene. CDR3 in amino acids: CASKLLEGVNTEAFF. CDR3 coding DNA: TGTGCCAGCAAGCTTTTAGAGGGCGTCAACACTGAAGCTTTCTTT.

DNA for the CDR3: TGTGCCAGCAGCCCGAGGTACCAAGAGACCCAGTACTTC. Residues: CASSPRYQETQYF. The J gene is TRBJ2-5, the V gene TRBV7-3; the D is unclear. The CDR3 consists of 13 residues. The V gene lost 5 bases and the J gene lost 0 bases, with 7 bases spanning the gap. Germline values: CDR1 SGHTA, CDR2 FQGTGA.

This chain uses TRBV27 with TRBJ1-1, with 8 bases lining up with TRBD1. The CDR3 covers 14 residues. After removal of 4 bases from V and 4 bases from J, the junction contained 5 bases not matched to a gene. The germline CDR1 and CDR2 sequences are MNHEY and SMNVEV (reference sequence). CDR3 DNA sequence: TGTGCCAGCAGTTCAACAGGGGGAATCACTGAAGCTTTCTTT. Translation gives CASSSTGGITEAFF.

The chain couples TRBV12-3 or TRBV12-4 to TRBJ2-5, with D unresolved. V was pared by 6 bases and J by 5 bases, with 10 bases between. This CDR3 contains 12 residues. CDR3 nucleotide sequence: TGTGCCAGCAGCACTGAGTCTGAGACCCAGTACTTC. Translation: CASSTESETQYF.

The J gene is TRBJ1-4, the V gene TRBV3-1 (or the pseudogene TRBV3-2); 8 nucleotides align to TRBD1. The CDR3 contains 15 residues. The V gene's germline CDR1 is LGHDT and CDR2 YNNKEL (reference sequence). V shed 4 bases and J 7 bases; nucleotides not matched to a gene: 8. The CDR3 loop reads CASSLSGTGSEKLFF. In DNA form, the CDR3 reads TGTGCCAGCAGCCTGTCCGGGACAGGATCTGAAAAACTGTTTTTT.

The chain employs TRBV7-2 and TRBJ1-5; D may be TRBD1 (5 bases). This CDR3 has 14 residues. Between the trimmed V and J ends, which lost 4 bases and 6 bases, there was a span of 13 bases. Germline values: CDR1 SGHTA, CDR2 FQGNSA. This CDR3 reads CASSSQSQGQPQHF. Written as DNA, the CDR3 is TGTGCCAGCAGCTCTCAGTCGCAGGGTCAGCCCCAGCATTTT.

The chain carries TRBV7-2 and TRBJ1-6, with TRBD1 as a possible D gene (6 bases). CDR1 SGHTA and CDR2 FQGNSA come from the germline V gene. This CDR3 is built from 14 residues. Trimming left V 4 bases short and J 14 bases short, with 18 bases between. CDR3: CASSSDSDRWALHF. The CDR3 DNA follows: TGTGCCAGCAGCTCGGACAGCGACCGGTGGGCCCTCCACTTT.

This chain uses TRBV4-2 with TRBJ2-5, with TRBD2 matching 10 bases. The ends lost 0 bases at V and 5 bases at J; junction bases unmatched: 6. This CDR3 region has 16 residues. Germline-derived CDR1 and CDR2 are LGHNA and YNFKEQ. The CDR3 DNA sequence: TGTGCCAGCAGCCAAGATCCAGCGGGAGGGCCGGAGACCCAGTACTTC. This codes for CASSQDPAGGPETQYF.

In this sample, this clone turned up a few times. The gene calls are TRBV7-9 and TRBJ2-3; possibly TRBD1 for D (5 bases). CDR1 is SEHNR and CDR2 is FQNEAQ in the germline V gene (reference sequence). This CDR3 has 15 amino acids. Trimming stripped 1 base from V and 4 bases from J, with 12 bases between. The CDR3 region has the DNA TGTGCCAGCAGCTTAGGCAGGGTGGCCCCAGATACGCAGTATTTT. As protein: CASSLGRVAPDTQYF.

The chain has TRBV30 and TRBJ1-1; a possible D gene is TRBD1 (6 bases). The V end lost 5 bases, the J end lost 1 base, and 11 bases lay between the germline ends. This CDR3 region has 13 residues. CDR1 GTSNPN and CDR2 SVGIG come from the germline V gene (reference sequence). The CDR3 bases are TGTGCCTGGGATAAACAGGGGAACACTGAAGCTTTCTTT. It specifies CAWDKQGNTEAFF. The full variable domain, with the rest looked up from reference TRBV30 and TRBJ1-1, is SQTIHQWPATLVQPVGSPLSLECTVEGTSNPNLYWYRQAAGRGLQLLFYSVGIGQISSEVPQNLSASRPQDRQFILSSKKLLLSDSGFYLCAWDKQGNTEAFFGQGTRLTVV.

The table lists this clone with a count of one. The CDR3 loop reads CASSSLTGSTEAFF. CDR3 sequence (DNA): TGTGCCAGCAGCTCCTTAACAGGGAGCACTGAAGCTTTCTTT. The chain has TRBV7-9 and TRBJ1-1, with D tentatively TRBD1 (6 bases). Germline V gene lookup returns CDR1 SEHNR and CDR2 FQNEAQ (reference sequence). The V and J ends lost 4 bases and 4 bases respectively, with 13 bases between them. The CDR3 runs 14 residues.

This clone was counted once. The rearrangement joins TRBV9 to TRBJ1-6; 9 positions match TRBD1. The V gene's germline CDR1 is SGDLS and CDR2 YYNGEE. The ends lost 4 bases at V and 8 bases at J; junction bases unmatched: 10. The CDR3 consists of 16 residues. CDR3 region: CASSPSSGQGYSPLHF. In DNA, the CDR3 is TGTGCCAGCAGCCCCAGCTCGGGACAGGGATATTCACCCCTCCACTTT. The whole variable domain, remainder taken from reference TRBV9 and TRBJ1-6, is DSGVTQTPKHLITATGQRVTLRCSPRSGDLSVYWYQQSLDQGLQFLIQYYNGEERAKGNILERFSAQQFPDLHSELNLSSLELGDSALYFCASSPSSGQGYSPLHFGNGTRLTVT.

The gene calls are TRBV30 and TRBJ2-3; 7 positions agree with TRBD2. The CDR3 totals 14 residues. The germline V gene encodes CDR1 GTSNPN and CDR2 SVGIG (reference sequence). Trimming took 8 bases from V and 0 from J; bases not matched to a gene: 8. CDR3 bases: TGTGCCAGCTTGGGGGGGACTAGCACAGATACGCAGTATTTT. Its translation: CASLGGTSTDTQYF. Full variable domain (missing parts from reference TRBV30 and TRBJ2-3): SQTIHQWPATLVQPVGSPLSLECTVEGTSNPNLYWYRQAAGRGLQLLFYSVGIGQISSEVPQNLSASRPQDRQFILSSKKLLLSDSGFYLCASLGGTSTDTQYFGPGTRLTVL.

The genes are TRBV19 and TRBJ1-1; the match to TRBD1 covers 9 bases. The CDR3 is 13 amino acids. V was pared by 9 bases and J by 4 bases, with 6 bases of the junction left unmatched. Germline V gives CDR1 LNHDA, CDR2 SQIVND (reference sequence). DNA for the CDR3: TGTGCCAGAAGAGACAGGGGGAGCACTGAAGCTTTCTTT. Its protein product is CARRDRGSTEAFF.

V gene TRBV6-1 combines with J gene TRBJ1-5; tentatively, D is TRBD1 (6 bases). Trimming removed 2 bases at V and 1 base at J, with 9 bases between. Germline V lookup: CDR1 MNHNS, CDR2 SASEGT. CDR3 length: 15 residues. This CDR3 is CASSENRESNQPQHF. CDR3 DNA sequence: TGTGCCAGCAGTGAAAACAGGGAAAGCAATCAGCCCCAGCATTTT.

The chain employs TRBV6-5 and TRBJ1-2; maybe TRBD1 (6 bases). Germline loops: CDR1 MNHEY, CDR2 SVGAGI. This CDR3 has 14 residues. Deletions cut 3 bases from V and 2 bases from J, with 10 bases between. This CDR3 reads CASSYGTMNYGYTF. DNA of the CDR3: TGTGCCAGCAGTTATGGGACAATGAACTATGGCTACACCTTC.

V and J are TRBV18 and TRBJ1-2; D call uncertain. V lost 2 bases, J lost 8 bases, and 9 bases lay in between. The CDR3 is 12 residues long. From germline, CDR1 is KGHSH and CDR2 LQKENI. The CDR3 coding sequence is TGTGCCAGCTCACCAGATTCGGGGGGCTACACCTTC. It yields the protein CASSPDSGGYTF.

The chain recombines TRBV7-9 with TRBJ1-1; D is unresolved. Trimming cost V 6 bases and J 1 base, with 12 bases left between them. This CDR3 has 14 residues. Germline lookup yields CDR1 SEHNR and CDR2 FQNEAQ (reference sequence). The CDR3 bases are TGTGCCAGCAGTATAACGGGTAGGAACACTGAAGCTTTCTTT. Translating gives CASSITGRNTEAFF.

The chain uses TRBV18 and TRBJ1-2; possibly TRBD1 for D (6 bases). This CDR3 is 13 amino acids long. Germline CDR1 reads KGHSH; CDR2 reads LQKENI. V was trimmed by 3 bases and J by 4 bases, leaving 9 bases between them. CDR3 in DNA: TGTGCCAGCTCACCCCTGGACAGCTATGGCTACACCTTC. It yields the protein CASSPLDSYGYTF.

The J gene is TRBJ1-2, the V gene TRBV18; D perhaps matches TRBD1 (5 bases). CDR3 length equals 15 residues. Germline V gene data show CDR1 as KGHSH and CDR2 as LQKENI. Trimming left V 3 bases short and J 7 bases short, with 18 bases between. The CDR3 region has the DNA TGTGCCAGCTCACCCCCCCGCAGGGAGGTAGGTGGCTACACCTTC. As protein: CASSPPRREVGGYTF.

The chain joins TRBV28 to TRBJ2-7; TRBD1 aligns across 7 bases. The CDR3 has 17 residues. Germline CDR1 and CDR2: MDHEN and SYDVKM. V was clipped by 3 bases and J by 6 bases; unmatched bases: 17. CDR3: CASSFHEVAGGFGEQYF. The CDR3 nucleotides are TGTGCCAGCAGTTTCCACGAGGTCGCAGGGGGATTTGGCGAGCAGTACTTC.

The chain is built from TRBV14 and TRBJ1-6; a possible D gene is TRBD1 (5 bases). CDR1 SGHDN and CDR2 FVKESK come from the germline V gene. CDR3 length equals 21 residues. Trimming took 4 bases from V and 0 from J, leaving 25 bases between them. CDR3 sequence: CASSLYDSFIGGSSYNSPLHF. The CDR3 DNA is TGTGCCAGCAGCCTCTACGACAGCTTCATCGGCGGATCCTCCTATAATTCACCCCTCCACTTT.